The clone carrying this T cell receptor (beta chain) was seen a few times. The data were taken from a study of tumor-infiltrating lymphocytes in oesophageal squamous cell carcinoma. TCRdb ran MiXCR on the PCR reads and lists one entry per CDR3 protein. The sample holds 10,000 or so distinct CDR3 sequences; roughly three fifths are singletons and the top ten take 33%. The origin of this receptor is a male donor with esophageal squamous cell carcinoma. Sequencing was carried out using esophageal tumor tissue.

The CDR3 coding sequence is TGTGCCAGCAGCTTAAGAGGTAGCACGATGGAGACCCAGTACTTC. It codes for CASSLRGSTMETQYF. This chain uses TRBV7-3 with TRBJ2-4; D ambiguous. The J call may not be correct, given that the DNA end is closer to TRBJ2-5. This CDR3 region has 15 residues. Germline V lookup: CDR1 SGHTA, CDR2 FQGTGA.